The 14 T cell receptor beta chains listed next were all sequenced from one sample in a study of identical twins. TCRdb reanalysed the 5' RACE reads using MiXCR and keeps one entry per CDR3 protein. The table shows some 240,000 distinct CDR3 sequences, with about 8.3% occurring only once. The same data also contributed to another study, on yellow fever vaccine responses in identical twins.

The source material was CD8+ T cells sorted from blood. These receptor sequences come from a woman aged 18-30 years in good health.

At least ten counts were recorded for this clonotype. The V gene is TRBV12-3 or TRBV12-4, the J gene TRBJ2-7; D not resolved. Between the trimmed V and J ends, which lost 7 bases and 1 base, there was a span of 11 bases. CDR3 length: 13 amino acids. CDR3 sequence (DNA): TGTGCCAGCACCGCGGACGATTCCTACGAGCAGTACTTC. Amino acids: CASTADDSYEQYF.

Comment on this clonotype: An end of the junction differs from the germline gene, which may be a read error. The chain couples TRBV6-2 or TRBV6-3 to TRBJ2-5; 9 nucleotides line up with TRBD2. The CDR3 is 15 residues long. Germline assignment: CDR1 MNHEY and CDR2 SVGEGT. CDR3 coding DNA: TGTGCTAGCAGTTATCTACTAGCGGGCCAAGAGACCCAGTACTTC. Its protein is CASSYLLAGQETQYF.

This clonotype was observed a few times. This chain uses TRBV19 with TRBJ2-4; 8 bases align to TRBD1. The ends lost 2 bases at V and 3 bases at J; junction bases unmatched: 6. Per germline, CDR1 LNHDA and CDR2 SQIVND (reference sequence). CDR3 length: 16 amino acids. The CDR3, as DNA: TGTGCCAGTAGTATATCGGAGACAGGGGACAAAAACATTCAGTACTTC. This sequence encodes CASSISETGDKNIQYF.

This clonotype was recorded at least ten times. J is TRBJ2-1 and V is TRBV3-1; 11 bases fit TRBD2. Germline V gene sequence: CDR1 LGHDT, CDR2 YNNKEL (reference sequence). J gave up 8 bases and V 3 bases, and 6 bases lay outside the gene matches. The CDR3 is made up of 15 amino acids. In nucleotides, the CDR3 is TGTGCCAGCAGCCAGGTCACTAGCGGGAGTGATGAGCAGTTCTTC. Translation: CASSQVTSGSDEQFF.

The rearrangement joins TRBV2 to TRBJ2-3; TRBD1 agrees at 7 bases. Unmatched junction bases numbered 7, after V lost 7 bases and J lost 0 bases. CDR3 size: 15 residues. Germline V lookup: CDR1 SNHLY, CDR2 FYNNEI. This chain's CDR3 is CASNSGQISTDTQYF. The CDR3, as DNA: TGTGCCAGCAATTCGGGACAGATTAGCACAGATACGCAGTATTTT. Using reference TRBV2 and TRBJ2-3 for the parts outside the CDR3, the full variable domain is EPEVTQTPSHQVTQMGQEVILRCVPISNHLYFYWYRQILGQKVEFLVSFYNNEISEKSEIFDDQFSVERPDGSNFTLKIRSTKLEDSAMYFCASNSGQISTDTQYFGPGTRLTVL.

This clonotype occurred many times. The chain couples TRBV5-6 to TRBJ2-1; perhaps TRBD1 as D (6 bases). This CDR3 is 14 amino acids long. Trimming took off 1 base at V and 6 bases at J, with 11 bases between the two ends. CDR1 and CDR2 from the germline V gene are SGHDT and YYEEEE. CDR3 DNA sequence: TGTGCCAGCAGCTTGCAGGGGCAGCTCAATGAGCAGTTCTTC. Translation: CASSLQGQLNEQFF.

The rearrangement joins TRBV7-2 to TRBJ2-7; D is ambiguous. This CDR3 region has 16 residues. CDR1 SGHTA and CDR2 FQGNSA come from the germline V gene. Between the trimmed V and J ends, which lost 1 base and 5 bases, there was a span of 18 bases. CDR3 region: CASSLGLRLEPHEQYF. The CDR3 DNA reads as TGTGCCAGCAGCTTAGGACTGAGATTAGAACCCCACGAGCAGTACTTC.

Only a few counts were recorded for this clonotype. J is TRBJ2-1 and V is TRBV28; D call uncertain. The CDR3 is made up of 13 amino acids. Germline V CDR1 and CDR2: MDHEN, SYDVKM. V shed 6 bases and J shed 8 bases, with 14 bases lying between them. Here the CDR3 DNA reads TGTGCCAGCAGCCCGACCCCTTCCTATGAGCAGTTCTTC. Its protein product is CASSPTPSYEQFF.

This clonotype came up a few times. The gene calls are TRBV27 and TRBJ2-7; D is possibly TRBD2 (7 bases). V gave up 3 bases and J gave up 3 bases, with 15 bases separating them. This CDR3 has 15 amino acids. Germline CDR1 MNHEY, CDR2 SMNVEV (reference sequence). In DNA form, the CDR3 reads TGTGCCAGCAGTTTTGAGGGGGGGTACCACTACGAGCAGTACTTC. It specifies CASSFEGGYHYEQYF.

This rearrangement joins TRBV4-3 to TRBJ2-7, with D maybe TRBD1 (6 bases). Trimming pared 1 base from V and 2 bases from J, leaving 9 bases between. This CDR3 has 14 residues. Germline V lookup: CDR1 LGHNA, CDR2 YSLEER. The DNA for the CDR3 is TGCGCCAGCAGCCAAGGGTGGGGGCCCTACGAGCAGTACTTC. Residues: CASSQGWGPYEQYF.

The genes are TRBV2 and TRBJ2-7; D is uncertain. This CDR3 has 11 residues. The germline V gene encodes CDR1 SNHLY and CDR2 FYNNEI. V gave up 8 bases and J gave up 7 bases, with 12 bases separating them. Here the CDR3 reads CASLSSEEQYF. As DNA, the CDR3 is TGTGCCAGCCTAAGTAGTGAGGAGCAGTACTTC.

This clonotype was seen only a few times. The chain joins TRBV29-1 to TRBJ2-7, with D perhaps matching TRBD1 or TRBD2 (6 bases each). CDR1 is SQVTM and CDR2 is ANQGSEA in the germline V gene. The CDR3 consists of 12 residues. The V end lost 6 bases, the J end lost 3 bases, and 12 bases lay between the germline ends. The CDR3 nucleotides read TGCAGCGTCGGCGGGACACTCTACGAGCAGTACTTC. Protein product: CSVGGTLYEQYF.

This clonotype occurred many times. The V and J genes are TRBV5-1 and TRBJ2-7; 8 bases align to TRBD1. CDR1 is SGHRS and CDR2 is YFSETQ in the germline V gene. The CDR3 has 15 residues. The trim removed 6 bases at V and 7 bases at J, leaving 15 bases unmatched. The CDR3 bases are TGCGCCAGCAACGCAGGACAGGGTAGCCCGGATGAGCAGTACTTC. Protein: CASNAGQGSPDEQYF. The complete variable domain, with remaining parts taken from reference TRBV5-1 and TRBJ2-7, reads KAGVTQTPRYLIKTRGQQVTLSCSPISGHRSVSWYQQTPGQGLQFLFEYFSETQRNKGNFPGRFSGRQFSNSRSEMNVSTLELGDSALYLCASNAGQGSPDEQYFGPGTRLTVT.

V and J are TRBV7-2 and TRBJ2-7; 9 positions agree with TRBD1. Germline V lookup: CDR1 SGHTA, CDR2 FQGNSA. The CDR3 consists of 15 residues. Losses at the gene ends were 5 bases for V and 0 bases for J; bases not matched to a gene: 5. DNA of the CDR3: TGTGCCAGCAGCAAAGGGACAGGGCTCTCCTACGAGCAGTACTTC. This sequence encodes CASSKGTGLSYEQYF.